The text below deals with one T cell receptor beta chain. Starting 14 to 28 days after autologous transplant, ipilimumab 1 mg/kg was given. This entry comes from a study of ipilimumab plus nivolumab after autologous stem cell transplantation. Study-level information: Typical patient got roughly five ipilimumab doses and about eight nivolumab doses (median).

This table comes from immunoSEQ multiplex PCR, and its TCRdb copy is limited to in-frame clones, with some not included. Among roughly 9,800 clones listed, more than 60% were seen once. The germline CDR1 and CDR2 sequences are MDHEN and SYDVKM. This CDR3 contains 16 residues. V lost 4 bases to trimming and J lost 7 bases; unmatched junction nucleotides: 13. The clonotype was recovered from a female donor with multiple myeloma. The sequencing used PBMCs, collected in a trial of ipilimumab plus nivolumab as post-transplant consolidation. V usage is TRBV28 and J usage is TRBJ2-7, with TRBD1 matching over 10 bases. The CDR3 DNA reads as TGTGCCAGCAGTTCCATAGGGACAGGGGTACGTACGGAGCAGTACTTC. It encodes CASSSIGTGVRTEQYF.